This paragraph reports one T cell receptor (beta chain). TCRdb keeps only in-frame clones here, not all; method: immunoSEQ multiplex PCR. Here the sample spans 490,000 or so clones, 80% to 90% being singletons. Donors in Cohort 3 counted as recovered after two negative PCRs, clearance, or symptom resolution. The sample belongs to a study of blood T cell repertoires in COVID-19. In the study overall: Both acute and convalescent COVID-19 samples were obtained from the United States, Italy and Spain.

The V gene end was trimmed by 3 bases and the J gene end by 2 bases; junction bases not matched to a gene: 3. CDR1 and CDR2 from the germline V gene are SEHNR and FQNEAQ (reference sequence). The CDR3 runs to 15 residues. Specimen: PBMCs or T cells enriched from blood (not recorded which). The clonotype comes from a woman in her sixties who had recovered from COVID-19. V gene TRBV7-9 combines with J gene TRBJ1-2, with 10 bases matching TRBD1. The CDR3 reads CASSFSGQGNYGYTF. CDR3 in DNA: TGTGCCAGCAGCTTTTCGGGACAGGGGAACTATGGCTACACCTTC.